This TCR beta chain was sequenced during a study of T cell responses to AZD1222 COVID-19 vaccine. Study conclusions and caveats: In a largely white British group with more females than males, clonal diversity was possibly underestimated. Spike was spanned by vaccine-associated CD4 TCRs, with dominance at 160-218 and 743-854. At study baseline, merely roughly 6 AZD1222 recipients were seropositive. Receipt of two AZD1222 doses was followed by a rise in Spike-specific TCR breadth and depth.

Clones were read by immunoSEQ multiplex PCR, and TCRdb kept only the in-frame ones, dropping some. This sample has nearly 110,000 clones; 85% to 90% occur once, and the top ten carry around 5%. In the case of this clone: Its antigen remains unknown.

Sequenced here: peripheral blood, sampled on day 0 of AZD1222 vaccination. The receptor was derived from an adult in good health.

CDR3 region: CASSLVAGPGADTQYF. The CDR3 DNA is TGTGCCAGCAGCTTGGTGGCGGGGCCGGGGGCAGATACGCAGTATTTT. V and J are TRBV5-6 and TRBJ2-3; D is possibly TRBD2 (6 bases). Trimming removed 0 bases from V and 4 bases from J, with 15 bases in between. CDR1 and CDR2 from the germline V gene are SGHDT and YYEEEE. The CDR3 covers 16 residues.